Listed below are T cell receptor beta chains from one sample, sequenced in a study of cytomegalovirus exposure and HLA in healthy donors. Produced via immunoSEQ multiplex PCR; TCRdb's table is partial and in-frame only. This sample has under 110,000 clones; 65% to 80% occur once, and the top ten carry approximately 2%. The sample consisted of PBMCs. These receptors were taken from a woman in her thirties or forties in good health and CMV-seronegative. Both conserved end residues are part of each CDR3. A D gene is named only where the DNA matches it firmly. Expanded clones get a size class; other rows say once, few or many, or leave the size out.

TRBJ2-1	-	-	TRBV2	TGTGCCAGCAGGCGGTCACTTGCAAACAATGAGCAGTTCTTC	CASRRSLANNEQFF
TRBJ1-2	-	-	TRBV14	TGTGCCAGCAGCCAAGTAGAAACCTATGGCTACACCTTC	CASSQVETYGYTF
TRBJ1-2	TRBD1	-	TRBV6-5	TGTGCCAGCATTAAGACAGGGGGCTATGGCTACACCTTC	CASIKTGGYGYTF
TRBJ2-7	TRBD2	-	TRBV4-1	TGCGCCAGCAGCCAAGATCGAACAGCGGGAGGAAACTACGAGCAGTACTTC	CASSQDRTAGGNYEQYF
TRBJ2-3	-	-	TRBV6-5	TGTGCCAGCAGTTACTCCGGGTCAGATACGCAGTATTTT	CASSYSGSDTQYF
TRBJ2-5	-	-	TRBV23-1	TGCGCCAGCAGTCAATCGCGGAGGGCCCAAGAGACCCAGTACTTC	CASSQSRRAQETQYF
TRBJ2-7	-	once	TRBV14	TGTGCCAGCAGCCAAAAGGGAGCTTGGTACGAGCAGTACTTC	CASSQKGAWYEQYF
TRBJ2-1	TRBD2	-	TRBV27	TGTGCCAGCAGTCCCTCCGCCACTAGCGGGAGGGTTGAGCAGTTCTTC	CASSPSATSGRVEQFF
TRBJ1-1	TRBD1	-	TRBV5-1	TGCGCCAGCAGCTATGGGACAGGCACTGAAGCTTTCTTT	CASSYGTGTEAFF
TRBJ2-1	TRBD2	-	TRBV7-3	TGTGCCAGCAGCGCGGGCGGGAGAGGGGATGAGCAGTTCTTC	CASSAGGRGDEQFF
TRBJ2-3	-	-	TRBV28	TGTGCCAGCAGTTTGGTGGGTTCGGGGACAGATACGCAGTATTTT	CASSLVGSGTDTQYF
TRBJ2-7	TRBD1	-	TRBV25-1	TGTGCCAGCAGTGATCTTCGGCCGGAACACCCAGGGGGATACGAGCAGTACTTC	CASSDLRPEHPGGYEQYF
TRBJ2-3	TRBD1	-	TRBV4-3	TGCGCCAGCAGCCAAGGCCGGGACAGGGTGTATTTT	CASSQGRDRVYF
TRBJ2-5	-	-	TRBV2	TGTGCCAGCAGTGGACTAATGGAGACCCAGTACTTC	CASSGLMETQYF
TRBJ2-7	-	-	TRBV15	TGTGCCACCAGCTGGAGGGGCAGGGATAGCCACGAGCAGTACTTC	CATSWRGRDSHEQYF
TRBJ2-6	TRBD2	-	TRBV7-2	TGTGCCAGCAGCTTATTCCCTAGCGGGGCCTTCTCTGGGGCCAACGTCCTGACTTTC	CASSLFPSGAFSGANVLTF
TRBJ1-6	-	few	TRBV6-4	TGTGCCAGCAGAGACTCGGATGGGGCAGGATCACCCCTCCACTTT	CASRDSDGAGSPLHF
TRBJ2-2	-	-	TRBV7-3	TGTGCCAGCAGCTCACCGGGGAACACCGGGGAGCTGTTTTTT	CASSSPGNTGELFF
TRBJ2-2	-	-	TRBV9	TGTGCCAGCAGTTTTACAGGGTCGGACGGGGAGCTGTTTTTT	CASSFTGSDGELFF
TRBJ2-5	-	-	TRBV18	TGTGCCAGCTCACCACCGTCACAGACCCAAGAGACCCAGTACTTC	CASSPPSQTQETQYF
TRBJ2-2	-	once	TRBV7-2	TGTGCCAGCAGCCGCGCCGGGGAGCTGTTTTTT	CASSRAGELFF
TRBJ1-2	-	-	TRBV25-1	TGTGCCAGCAGTGAAGGGGGGGGCTATGGCTACACCTTC	CASSEGGGYGYTF
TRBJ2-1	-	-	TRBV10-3	TGTGCCATCTCCGACAGGCGGGATGAGCAGTTCTTC	CAISDRRDEQFF
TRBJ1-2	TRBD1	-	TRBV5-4	TGTGCCAGCAGCTCCCGGGACAGGCGACCAGACGGCTACACCTTC	CASSSRDRRPDGYTF
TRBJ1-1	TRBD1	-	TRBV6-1	TGTGCCAGCAGGCGAGAACAGGGGGCAGGCACTGAAGCTTTCTTT	CASRREQGAGTEAFF
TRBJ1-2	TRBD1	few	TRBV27	TGTGCCAGCAGTGACAGGGGGAACTATGGCTACACCTTC	CASSDRGNYGYTF
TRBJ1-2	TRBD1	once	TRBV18	TGTGCCAGCTCACCACCCAACGCCGGGACAGGGGGCGCAGAAGGCTACACCTTC	CASSPPNAGTGGAEGYTF
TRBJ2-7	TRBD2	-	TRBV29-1	TGCAGCGCCGGTAGCGGGTCCTCCTACGAGCAGTACTTC	CSAGSGSSYEQYF
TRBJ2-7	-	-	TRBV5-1	TGCGCCAGCAGCTTGGACGTGGGGGGTCCTTACGAGCAGTACTTC	CASSLDVGGPYEQYF
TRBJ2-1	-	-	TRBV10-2	TGCGCCAGCAATTTTGTACTGCGGGATGAGCAGTTCTTC	CASNFVLRDEQFF
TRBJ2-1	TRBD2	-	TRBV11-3	TGTGCCAGCAGCCACCGGACTAGCGGGGTTTATGAGCAGTTCTTC	CASSHRTSGVYEQFF
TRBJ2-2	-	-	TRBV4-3	TGCGCCAGCAGCCAAGGTCCCCGTAGGGGGAACACCGGGGAGCTGTTTTTT	CASSQGPRRGNTGELFF
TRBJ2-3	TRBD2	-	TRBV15	TGTGCCACCAGCAGAGGTTTAGGGGCGGGGGGCTACACAGATACGCAGTATTTT	CATSRGLGAGGYTDTQYF
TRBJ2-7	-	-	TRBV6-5	TGTGCCAGCACCGACAGCCGAAGGACCTACGAGCAGTACTTC	CASTDSRRTYEQYF
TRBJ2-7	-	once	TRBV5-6	TGTGCCAGCAGCGACTTGGACCGGGACTACGAGCAGTACTTC	CASSDLDRDYEQYF
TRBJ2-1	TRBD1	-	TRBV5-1	TGCGCCAGCAGCACCCGAACAGGGGCCATCAACAATGAGCAGTTCTTC	CASSTRTGAINNEQFF
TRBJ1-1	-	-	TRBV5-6	TGTGCCAGCAGCTTGGACACCTTGAACACTGAAGCTTTCTTT	CASSLDTLNTEAFF
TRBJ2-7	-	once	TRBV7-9	TGTTCCAGCAGCTTAGCGGCAGGCGAGCAGTACTTC	CSSSLAAGEQYF
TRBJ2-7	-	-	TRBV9	TGTGCCAGCAGCGTAGGACCCGACGGAGACTACGAGCAGTACTTC	CASSVGPDGDYEQYF
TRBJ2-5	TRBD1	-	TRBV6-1	TGTGCCAGCAGTTTGACAGGGGTCGGGGAGACCCAGTACTTC	CASSLTGVGETQYF
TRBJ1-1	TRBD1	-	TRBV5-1	TGCGCCAGCAGCTTGGCCCTCAGACAGGGGGCTGGCACTGAAGCTTTCTTT	CASSLALRQGAGTEAFF
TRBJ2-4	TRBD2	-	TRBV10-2	TGCGCCAGCAGTGTAGTAGCGGGAGCCAAAAACATTCAGTACTTC	CASSVVAGAKNIQYF
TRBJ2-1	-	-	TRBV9	TGTGCCAGCAGCGTCGGGGCAGGGGCCTACAATGAGCAGTTCTTC	CASSVGAGAYNEQFF
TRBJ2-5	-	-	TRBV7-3	TGTGCCACCCGGGACTTTGGGGGGACCCAGTACTTC	CATRDFGGTQYF
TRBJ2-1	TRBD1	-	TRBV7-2	TGTGCCAGCAGCCTTGGACAGGGTGTTTGGAATGAGCAGTTCTTC	CASSLGQGVWNEQFF
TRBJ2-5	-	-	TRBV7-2	TGTGCCAGCGGGAAGACAGGCCAAGAGGCCCAGTACTTC	CASGKTGQEAQYF
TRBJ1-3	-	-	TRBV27	TGTGCCAGCAGTTTAGATATGCGGGAGCCTGGAAACACCATATATTTT	CASSLDMREPGNTIYF
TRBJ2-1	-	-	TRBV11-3	TGTGCCAGCAGCTTTGATAGCTCCTACAATGAGCAGTTCTTC	CASSFDSSYNEQFF
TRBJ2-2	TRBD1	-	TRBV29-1	TGCAGCGTTCCACAGGGGGCCGGGGAGCTGTTTTTT	CSVPQGAGELFF
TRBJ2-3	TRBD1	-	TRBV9	TGTGCCAGCAGCCTGACAGGGAGCACAGATACGCAGTATTTT	CASSLTGSTDTQYF